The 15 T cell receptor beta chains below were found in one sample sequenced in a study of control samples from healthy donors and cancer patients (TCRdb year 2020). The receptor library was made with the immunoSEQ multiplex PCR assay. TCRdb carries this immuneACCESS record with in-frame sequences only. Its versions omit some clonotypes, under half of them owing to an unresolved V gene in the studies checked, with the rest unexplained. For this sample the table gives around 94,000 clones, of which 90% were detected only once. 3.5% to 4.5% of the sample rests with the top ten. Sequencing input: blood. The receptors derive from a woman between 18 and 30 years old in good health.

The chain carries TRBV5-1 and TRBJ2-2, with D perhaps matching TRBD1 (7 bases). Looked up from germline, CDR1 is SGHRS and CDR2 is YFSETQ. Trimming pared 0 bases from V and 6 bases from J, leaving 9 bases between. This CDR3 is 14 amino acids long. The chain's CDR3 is CASSLARGAGELFF. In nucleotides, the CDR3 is TGCGCCAGCAGCTTGGCCAGGGGGGCCGGGGAGCTGTTTTTT.

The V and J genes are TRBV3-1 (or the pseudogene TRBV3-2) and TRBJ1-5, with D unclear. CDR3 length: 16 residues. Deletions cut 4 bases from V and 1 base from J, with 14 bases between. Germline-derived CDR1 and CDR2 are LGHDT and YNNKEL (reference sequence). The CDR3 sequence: CASSRGPYISNQPQHF. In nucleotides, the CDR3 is TGTGCCAGCAGCCGAGGCCCTTATATAAGCAATCAGCCCCAGCATTTT.

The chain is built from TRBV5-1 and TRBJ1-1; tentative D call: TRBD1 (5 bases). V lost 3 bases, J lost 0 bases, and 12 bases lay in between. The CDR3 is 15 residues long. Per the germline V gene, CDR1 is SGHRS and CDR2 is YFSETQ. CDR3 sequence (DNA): TGCGCCAGCAGCTCACAGGACCAGCTGAACACTGAAGCTTTCTTT. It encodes CASSSQDQLNTEAFF.

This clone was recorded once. The CDR3 spells CASSSRDRENSPLHF. Here the CDR3 DNA reads TGTGCCAGCAGCTCCCGGGACAGGGAGAATTCACCCCTCCACTTT. V gene TRBV7-9 combines with J gene TRBJ1-6; the match to TRBD1 covers 9 bases. The CDR3 extends over 15 amino acids. Trimming at V came to 4 bases and at J to 7 bases, leaving 5 bases not matched to a gene. Germline values: CDR1 SEHNR, CDR2 FQNEAQ (reference sequence).

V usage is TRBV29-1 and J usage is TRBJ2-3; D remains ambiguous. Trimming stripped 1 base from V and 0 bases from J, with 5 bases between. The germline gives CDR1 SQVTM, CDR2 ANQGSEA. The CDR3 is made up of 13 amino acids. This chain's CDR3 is CSVEVASTDTQYF. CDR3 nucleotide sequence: TGCAGCGTTGAAGTCGCTAGCACAGATACGCAGTATTTT.

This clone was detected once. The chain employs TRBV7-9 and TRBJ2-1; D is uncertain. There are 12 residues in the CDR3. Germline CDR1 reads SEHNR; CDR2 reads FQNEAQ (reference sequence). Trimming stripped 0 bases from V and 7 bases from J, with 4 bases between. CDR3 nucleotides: TGTGCCAGCAGCTTAGCAATTAATGAGCAGTTCTTC. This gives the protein CASSLAINEQFF. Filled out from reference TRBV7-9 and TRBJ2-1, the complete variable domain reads DTGVSQNPRHKITKRGQNVTFRCDPISEHNRLYWYRQTLGQGPEFLTYFQNEAQLEKSRLLSDRFSAERPKGSFSTLEIQRTEQGDSAMYLCASSLAINEQFFGPGTRLTVL.

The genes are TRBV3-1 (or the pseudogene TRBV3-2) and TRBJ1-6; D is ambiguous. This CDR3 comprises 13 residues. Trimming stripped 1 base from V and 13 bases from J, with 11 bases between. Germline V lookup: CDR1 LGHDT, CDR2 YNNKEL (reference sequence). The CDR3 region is CASSQGTANPLHF. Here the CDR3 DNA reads TGTGCCAGCAGCCAAGGGACGGCCAACCCCCTCCACTTT.

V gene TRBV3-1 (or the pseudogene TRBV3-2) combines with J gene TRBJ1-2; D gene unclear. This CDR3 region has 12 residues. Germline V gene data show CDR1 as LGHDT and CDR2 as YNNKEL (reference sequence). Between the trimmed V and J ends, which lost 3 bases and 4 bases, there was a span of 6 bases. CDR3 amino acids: CASSQGGYGYTF. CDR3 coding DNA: TGTGCCAGCAGCCAGGGTGGCTATGGCTACACCTTC.

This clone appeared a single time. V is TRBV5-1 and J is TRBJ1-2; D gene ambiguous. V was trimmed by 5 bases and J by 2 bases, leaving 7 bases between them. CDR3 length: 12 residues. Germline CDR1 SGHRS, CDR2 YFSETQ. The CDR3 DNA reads TGCGCCAGCAGTGGCGGAAACTATGGCTACACCTTC. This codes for CASSGGNYGYTF.

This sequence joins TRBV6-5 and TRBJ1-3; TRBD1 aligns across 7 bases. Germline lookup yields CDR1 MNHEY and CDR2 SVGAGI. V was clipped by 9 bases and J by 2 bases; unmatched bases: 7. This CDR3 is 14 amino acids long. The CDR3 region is CASLGRGPGNTIYF. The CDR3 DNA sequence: TGTGCCAGTTTAGGAAGGGGGCCTGGAAACACCATATATTTT.

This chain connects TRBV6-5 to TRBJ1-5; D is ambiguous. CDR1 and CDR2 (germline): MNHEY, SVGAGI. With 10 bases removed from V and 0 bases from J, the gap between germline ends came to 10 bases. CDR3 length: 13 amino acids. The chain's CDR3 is CAILTDSNQPQHF. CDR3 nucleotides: TGTGCCATCCTTACAGATAGCAATCAGCCCCAGCATTTT.

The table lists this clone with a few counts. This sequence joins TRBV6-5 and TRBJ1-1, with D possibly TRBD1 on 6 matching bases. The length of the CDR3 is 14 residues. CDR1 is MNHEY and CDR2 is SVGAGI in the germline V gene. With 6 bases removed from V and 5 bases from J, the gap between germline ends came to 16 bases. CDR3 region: CASRRSGAGTEAFF. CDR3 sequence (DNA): TGTGCCAGCAGGAGGTCGGGGGCGGGGACTGAAGCTTTCTTT.

This chain's CDR3 is CASSILRGGGTEAFF. The CDR3, as DNA: TGTGCCAGTAGTATCTTGCGGGGTGGCGGCACTGAAGCTTTCTTT. The genes are TRBV19 and TRBJ1-1, with D unclear. In germline, CDR1 is LNHDA, CDR2 SQIVND (reference sequence). Trimming pared 3 bases from V and 4 bases from J, leaving 15 bases between. The CDR3 is made up of 15 amino acids.

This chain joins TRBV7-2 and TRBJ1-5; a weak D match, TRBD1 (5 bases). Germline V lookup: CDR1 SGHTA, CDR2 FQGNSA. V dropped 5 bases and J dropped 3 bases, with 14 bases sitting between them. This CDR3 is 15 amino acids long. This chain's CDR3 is CASSPRTGFNQPQHF. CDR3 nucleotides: TGTGCCAGCAGCCCCCGTACAGGATTCAATCAGCCCCAGCATTTT.

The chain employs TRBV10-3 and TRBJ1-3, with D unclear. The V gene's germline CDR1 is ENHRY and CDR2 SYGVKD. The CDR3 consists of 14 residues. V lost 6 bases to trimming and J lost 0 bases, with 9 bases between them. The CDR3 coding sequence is TGTGCCATCAGCGGTGGGGACTCTGGAAACACCATATATTTT. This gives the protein CAISGGDSGNTIYF.